Each of the 16 T cell receptor beta chains below was sequenced from the same sample in a study of cytomegalovirus exposure and HLA in healthy donors. Primers included in the PCR were 60 Vbeta and 13 Jbeta primers. The method was immunoSEQ multiplex PCR; TCRdb's version includes in-frame clones alone and lacks a portion of them. Recorded for this sample: around 140,000 clones. The specimen was PBMCs. Receptors originate from a male donor in good health and CMV-seronegative.

The rearrangement links TRBV7-9 to TRBJ2-7, with 9 bases fitting TRBD1. The ends lost 5 bases at V and 2 bases at J; junction bases unmatched: 10. The CDR3 runs 16 residues. Germline assignment: CDR1 SEHNR and CDR2 FQNEAQ (reference sequence). CDR3 region: CASSPSPGQGTYEQYF. CDR3 sequence (DNA): TGTGCCAGCAGCCCCTCGCCGGGACAGGGCACCTACGAGCAGTACTTC.

CDR3 DNA sequence: TGTGCCAGCAGCGCCGGACTAGCGGCCACAGATACGCAGTATTTT. Protein sequence: CASSAGLAATDTQYF. This chain connects TRBV9 to TRBJ2-3; 10 positions agree with TRBD2. There are 15 residues in the CDR3. Germline-derived CDR1 and CDR2 are SGDLS and YYNGEE. V was clipped by 3 bases and J by 2 bases; unmatched bases: 3. Complete variable domain (other parts from reference TRBV9 and TRBJ2-3): DSGVTQTPKHLITATGQRVTLRCSPRSGDLSVYWYQQSLDQGLQFLIQYYNGEERAKGNILERFSAQQFPDLHSELNLSSLELGDSALYFCASSAGLAATDTQYFGPGTRLTVL.

The genes are TRBV5-4 and TRBJ2-2, with 7 nucleotides matching TRBD1. V was clipped by 6 bases and J by 4 bases; unmatched bases: 15. Germline CDR1 and CDR2: SGHNT and YYREEE (reference sequence). The CDR3 extends over 17 amino acids. The CDR3 bases are TGTGCCAGCACGGGACAGTGGGATCGCCCCGGCACCGGGGAGCTGTTTTTT. This translates into CASTGQWDRPGTGELFF.

V is TRBV27 and J is TRBJ2-1; perhaps TRBD1 as D (5 bases). Trimming removed 6 bases from V and 5 bases from J, with 8 bases in between. The CDR3 totals 12 residues. Germline lookup yields CDR1 MNHEY and CDR2 SMNVEV (reference sequence). Written as DNA, the CDR3 is TGTGCCAGCAGGGGGCGGAACAATGAGCAGTTCTTC. Its protein is CASRGRNNEQFF.

This chain connects TRBV9 to TRBJ2-3; D unclear. This CDR3 is built from 14 residues. Germline V lookup: CDR1 SGDLS, CDR2 YYNGEE. Trimming took off 0 bases at V and 0 bases at J, with 5 bases between the two ends. The CDR3 loop reads CASSVARSTDTQYF. DNA for the CDR3: TGTGCCAGCAGCGTAGCTAGGAGCACAGATACGCAGTATTTT.

J is TRBJ1-2 and V is TRBV7-8, with D possibly TRBD1 on 5 matching bases. V dropped 5 bases and J dropped 8 bases, with 12 bases sitting between them. The germline V gene has CDR1 SGHVS and CDR2 FQNEAQ. This CDR3 has 12 residues. The CDR3 is CASSPFGGGYTF. CDR3 coding DNA: TGTGCCAGCAGCCCCTTCGGGGGGGGCTACACCTTC.

This rearrangement joins TRBV5-6 to TRBJ1-6; 10 nucleotides line up with TRBD1. The germline V gene has CDR1 SGHDT and CDR2 YYEEEE. The CDR3 is made up of 16 amino acids. Trimming removed 1 base from V and 8 bases from J; junction bases left unmatched: 6. The CDR3 bases are TGTGCCAGCAGCTTGAGATCCGGGACAGGGGATTCACCCCTCCACTTT. Protein: CASSLRSGTGDSPLHF.

This chain links TRBV18 with TRBJ2-6; D perhaps matches TRBD2 (6 bases). The germline CDR1 and CDR2 sequences are KGHSH and LQKENI. V was shortened by 3 bases and J by 0 bases, with 15 bases between the two germline ends. The CDR3 is 18 amino acids. CDR3 region: CASSPLGGYFSGANVLTF. CDR3 nucleotides: TGTGCCAGCTCACCCCTTGGGGGGTACTTCTCTGGGGCCAACGTCCTGACTTTC.

The genes are TRBV5-3 and TRBJ1-5; D not certain. TRBV5-3 is designated an ORF whose function remains uncertain. V was pared by 2 bases and J by 7 bases, with 10 bases between. This CDR3 spans 13 amino acids. In DNA form, the CDR3 reads TGTGCCAGAAGCTTCTCGGGTGTACAGCCCCAGCATTTT. Encoded protein: CARSFSGVQPQHF.

The chain couples TRBV6-5 to TRBJ2-5, with 7 bases aligning to TRBD1. The CDR3 runs to 14 residues. The germline gives CDR1 MNHEY, CDR2 SVGAGI. V trimming: 6 bases; J trimming: 1 base; junction bases outside the gene matches: 5. The DNA of the CDR3 is TGTGCCAGCAGACTCGACAGGGTCCAAGAGACCCAGTACTTC. This encodes CASRLDRVQETQYF.

V is TRBV29-1 and J is TRBJ2-1; no reliable D call. V lost 1 base to trimming and J lost 4 bases, with 5 bases between them. This CDR3 spans 12 amino acids. Germline V gene lookup returns CDR1 SQVTM and CDR2 ANQGSEA. CDR3: CSVEGDYNEQFF. The CDR3, as DNA: TGCAGCGTTGAAGGCGATTACAATGAGCAGTTCTTC.

The chain employs TRBV18 and TRBJ2-7; a possible D gene is TRBD2 (6 bases). The germline V and J ends were trimmed by 2 bases and 2 bases, with 13 bases remaining between them. Looked up from germline, CDR1 is KGHSH and CDR2 is LQKENI. This CDR3 is 15 amino acids long. The CDR3, as DNA: TGTGCCAGCTCACCATCGGGGGTGAGACCCTACGAGCAGTACTTC. Translating it yields CASSPSGVRPYEQYF.

The rearrangement uses TRBV5-5 and TRBJ2-3; TRBD1 matches at 8 bases. This CDR3 spans 16 amino acids. The ends lost 0 bases at V and 0 bases at J; junction bases unmatched: 3. The germline V gene encodes CDR1 SGHKS and CDR2 YYEKEE (reference sequence). For the CDR3, the DNA is TGTGCCAGCAGCTTGGGGACAGGGTCCAGCACAGATACGCAGTATTTT. Protein product: CASSLGTGSSTDTQYF.

DNA of the CDR3: TGTGCCAGCAGTTACTCGACAGATACGCAGTATTTT. As protein: CASSYSTDTQYF. This chain uses TRBV27 with TRBJ2-3; D is uncertain. The CDR3 runs to 12 residues. CDR1 MNHEY and CDR2 SMNVEV come from the germline V gene (reference sequence). V shed 4 bases and J shed 3 bases, with 5 bases lying between them.

CDR3 bases: TGTGCCAGCTCACCCACTAGGACTTACAATGAGCAGTTCTTC. Protein product: CASSPTRTYNEQFF. The V and J genes are TRBV18 and TRBJ2-1, with TRBD2 as a possible D gene (5 bases). Trimming cost V 3 bases and J 4 bases, with 10 bases left between them. The CDR3 is made up of 14 amino acids. Germline assignment: CDR1 KGHSH and CDR2 LQKENI.

The genes are TRBV7-8 and TRBJ1-2; 9 bases map to TRBD1. Germline V lookup: CDR1 SGHVS, CDR2 FQNEAQ. The V segment lost 3 bases and the J segment 4 bases; nucleotides outside the gene matches: 9. This CDR3 is built from 16 residues. CDR3 sequence: CASSLTGQGVSYGYTF. The CDR3 DNA is TGTGCCAGCAGCTTGACGGGACAGGGAGTCAGCTATGGCTACACCTTC.